A selection of T cell receptor beta chains follows, all from one sample in a study of cytomegalovirus exposure and HLA in healthy donors. Generated by immunoSEQ multiplex PCR, the TCRdb table keeps only in-frame clones and is missing some. The sample carries 150,000 to 200,000 clones, about 80% recorded once. Sequencing was performed on PBMCs. Every receptor here comes from a man aged 25-45 years in good health and CMV-seronegative. The CDR3 runs from the conserved cysteine through the conserved F or W. A D gene is named only where the DNA matches it firmly. Not every row has a clone size; where given, it reads once, few, many or a size class.

CDR3 protein: CAWSDGGEGEETQYF; CDR3 DNA: TGTGCCTGGAGTGATGGGGGGGAGGGCGAAGAGACCCAGTACTTC; D gene: TRBD2; clone size: few; J gene: TRBJ2-5; V gene: TRBV30
CDR3 protein: CASSASGYSYEQYF; CDR3 DNA: TGTGCCAGCAGCGCTAGCGGTTACTCCTACGAGCAGTACTTC; D gene: TRBD2; clone size: -; J gene: TRBJ2-7; V gene: TRBV9
CDR3 protein: CASNQRQGLSTDTQYF; CDR3 DNA: TGTGCCAGTAACCAGCGACAGGGCCTAAGCACAGATACGCAGTATTTT; D gene: TRBD1; clone size: once; J gene: TRBJ2-3; V gene: TRBV19
CDR3 protein: CASSNEFDEQYF; CDR3 DNA: TGTGCCAGCAGTAACGAGTTCGACGAGCAGTACTTC; D gene: -; clone size: -; J gene: TRBJ2-7; V gene: TRBV28
CDR3 protein: CASSGDSSSYNEQFF; CDR3 DNA: TGTGCCAGCAGTGGGGACTCAAGCTCCTACAATGAGCAGTTCTTC; D gene: -; clone size: few; J gene: TRBJ2-1; V gene: TRBV6-4
CDR3 protein: CASSPRLEHPARQETQYF; CDR3 DNA: TGCGCCAGCAGCCCCCGACTAGAACACCCAGCACGCCAAGAGACCCAGTACTTC; D gene: -; clone size: -; J gene: TRBJ2-5; V gene: TRBV5-1
CDR3 protein: CASSLARRTYEQYF; CDR3 DNA: TGTGCCAGCAGCTTGGCGCGCAGGACCTACGAGCAGTACTTC; D gene: -; clone size: -; J gene: TRBJ2-7; V gene: TRBV5-6
CDR3 protein: CASSLLAGNYEQYF; CDR3 DNA: TGCGCCAGCAGCTTACTAGCGGGGAACTACGAGCAGTACTTC; D gene: TRBD2; clone size: -; J gene: TRBJ2-7; V gene: TRBV4-3
CDR3 protein: CASSIGREPFYEQYF; CDR3 DNA: TGTGCCAGTAGTATAGGCAGGGAACCTTTCTACGAGCAGTACTTC; D gene: -; clone size: few; J gene: TRBJ2-7; V gene: TRBV19
CDR3 protein: CASTQLWWYQETQYF; CDR3 DNA: TGTGCCAGCACCCAGTTGTGGTGGTACCAAGAGACCCAGTACTTC; D gene: -; clone size: -; J gene: TRBJ2-5; V gene: TRBV6-5
CDR3 protein: CASSSLGQGSGELFF; CDR3 DNA: TGTGCCAGCAGCTCCCTAGGGCAGGGCTCCGGGGAGCTGTTTTTT; D gene: -; clone size: -; J gene: TRBJ2-2; V gene: TRBV7-7
CDR3 protein: CASSRTEGADTQYF; CDR3 DNA: TGTGCCAGCAGCCGGACTGAGGGCGCAGATACGCAGTATTTT; D gene: -; clone size: -; J gene: TRBJ2-3; V gene: TRBV7-9
CDR3 protein: CASSLSGGETQYF; CDR3 DNA: TGTGCCAGCAGCTTAAGCGGGGGAGAGACCCAGTACTTC; D gene: TRBD2; clone size: -; J gene: TRBJ2-5; V gene: TRBV5-6
CDR3 protein: CASSLEGLARNEQFF; CDR3 DNA: TGTGCCAGCAGCTTGGAGGGACTAGCAAGGAATGAGCAGTTCTTC; D gene: TRBD2; clone size: -; J gene: TRBJ2-1; V gene: TRBV5-6
CDR3 protein: CASSLETYLQETQYF; CDR3 DNA: TGTGCCAGCAGCTTAGAGACATACCTCCAAGAGACCCAGTACTTC; D gene: -; clone size: few; J gene: TRBJ2-5; V gene: TRBV7-6
CDR3 protein: CASSLTAGGSNQPQHF; CDR3 DNA: TGTGCCAGCAGCCTTACGGCAGGGGGATCCAATCAGCCCCAGCATTTT; D gene: TRBD1; clone size: -; J gene: TRBJ1-5; V gene: TRBV2
CDR3 protein: CASSRPGTSGGLQFF; CDR3 DNA: TGTGCCAGCAGTCGGCCCGGGACTAGCGGGGGGTTACAGTTCTTC; D gene: TRBD2; clone size: few; J gene: TRBJ2-1; V gene: TRBV6-5
CDR3 protein: CAWKEMGAFEAFF; CDR3 DNA: TGTGCCTGGAAAGAAATGGGGGCTTTTGAAGCTTTCTTT; D gene: -; clone size: once; J gene: TRBJ1-1; V gene: TRBV30
CDR3 protein: CASSRGQGPYEQYF; CDR3 DNA: TGTGCCAGCAGCCGCGGACAGGGCCCCTACGAGCAGTACTTC; D gene: TRBD1; clone size: few; J gene: TRBJ2-7; V gene: TRBV11-3
CDR3 protein: CASGGGAGQPQHF; CDR3 DNA: TGTGCCAGTGGAGGGGGCGCGGGACAGCCCCAGCATTTT; D gene: TRBD1; clone size: -; J gene: TRBJ1-5; V gene: TRBV28
CDR3 protein: CASSPLILRETQYF; CDR3 DNA: TGTGCCAGCAGCCCACTTATTCTACGGGAGACCCAGTACTTC; D gene: -; clone size: -; J gene: TRBJ2-5; V gene: TRBV7-2
CDR3 protein: CASSNQRGGVGEKLFF; CDR3 DNA: TGTGCCAGCAGCAACCAACGGGGGGGGGTGGGCGAAAAACTGTTTTTT; D gene: -; clone size: -; J gene: TRBJ1-4; V gene: TRBV7-9
CDR3 protein: CSVRNTEAFF; CDR3 DNA: TGCAGCGTTCGTAACACTGAAGCTTTCTTT; D gene: -; clone size: few; J gene: TRBJ1-1; V gene: TRBV29-1
CDR3 protein: CARGGGGLDTEAFF; CDR3 DNA: TGTGCCAGGGGGGGAGGGGGTTTGGACACTGAAGCTTTCTTT; D gene: -; clone size: -; J gene: TRBJ1-1; V gene: TRBV6-8
CDR3 protein: CASSVAPSRYSVLTYEQYF; CDR3 DNA: TGTGCCAGCAGCGTAGCCCCGTCCCGGTATAGCGTGCTAACCTACGAGCAGTACTTC; D gene: -; clone size: -; J gene: TRBJ2-7; V gene: TRBV9
CDR3 protein: CASSTAGGEKLFF; CDR3 DNA: TGCGCCAGCAGTACGGCAGGGGGTGAAAAACTGTTTTTT; D gene: TRBD1; clone size: -; J gene: TRBJ1-4; V gene: TRBV5-1
CDR3 protein: CASTTGLLTEQYF; CDR3 DNA: TGTGCCAGCACCACGGGACTTCTTACCGAGCAGTACTTC; D gene: -; clone size: -; J gene: TRBJ2-7; V gene: TRBV7-2
CDR3 protein: CASRRGQYNQPQHF; CDR3 DNA: TGTGCCAGCAGACGCGGACAGTACAATCAGCCCCAGCATTTT; D gene: -; clone size: -; J gene: TRBJ1-5; V gene: TRBV28
CDR3 protein: CASSFPGSSYEQYF; CDR3 DNA: TGTGCCAGCAGCTTCCCAGGGTCGTCCTACGAGCAGTACTTC; D gene: -; clone size: once; J gene: TRBJ2-7; V gene: TRBV5-8
CDR3 protein: CASSSVDRGRGETQYF; CDR3 DNA: TGCGCCAGCAGCTCCGTGGACAGGGGCAGGGGGGAGACCCAGTACTTC; D gene: TRBD1; clone size: -; J gene: TRBJ2-5; V gene: TRBV4-1
CDR3 protein: CASSSLKQGNEKLFF; CDR3 DNA: TGTGCCAGCAGCTCATTGAAACAGGGAAATGAAAAACTGTTTTTT; D gene: -; clone size: -; J gene: TRBJ1-4; V gene: TRBV7-9
CDR3 protein: CASSMDRLQALDDQPQHF; CDR3 DNA: TGTGCCAGCAGCATGGACAGGCTACAAGCTTTGGATGATCAGCCCCAGCATTTT; D gene: TRBD1; clone size: -; J gene: TRBJ1-5; V gene: TRBV7-8
CDR3 protein: CASSLTGRGHEQYF; CDR3 DNA: TGTGCCAGCTCTCTCACGGGCAGGGGCCACGAGCAGTACTTC; D gene: -; clone size: -; J gene: TRBJ2-7; V gene: TRBV18
CDR3 protein: CASSFVATGGKAFF; CDR3 DNA: TGTGCCAGCAGTTTTGTGGCGACAGGGGGTAAAGCTTTCTTT; D gene: TRBD1; clone size: -; J gene: TRBJ1-1; V gene: TRBV28
CDR3 protein: CASSLRGRRYQPQHF; CDR3 DNA: TGTGCCAGCAGTTTACGGGGTCGGCGGTATCAGCCCCAGCATTTT; D gene: -; clone size: -; J gene: TRBJ1-5; V gene: TRBV27
CDR3 protein: CASSQESFDTQYF; CDR3 DNA: TGCGCCAGCAGCCAAGAGTCCTTCGATACGCAGTATTTT; D gene: -; clone size: -; J gene: TRBJ2-3; V gene: TRBV4-1
CDR3 protein: CASRNEDRRNYGYTF; CDR3 DNA: TGTGCCAGCAGGAATGAGGACAGGCGCAACTATGGCTACACCTTC; D gene: TRBD1; clone size: -; J gene: TRBJ1-2; V gene: TRBV2
CDR3 protein: CAWSVRRDINQPQHF; CDR3 DNA: TGTGCCTGGAGTGTACGCCGGGACATCAATCAGCCCCAGCATTTT; D gene: -; clone size: -; J gene: TRBJ1-5; V gene: TRBV30
CDR3 protein: CASSVGQVAGAYEQYF; CDR3 DNA: TGTGCCAGCAGCGTAGGGCAGGTAGCGGGAGCCTACGAGCAGTACTTC; D gene: TRBD2; clone size: -; J gene: TRBJ2-7; V gene: TRBV9
CDR3 protein: CASSPGGRGANTGELFF; CDR3 DNA: TGTGCCAGCAGCCCCGGTGGGCGGGGCGCGAACACCGGGGAGCTGTTTTTT; D gene: -; clone size: once; J gene: TRBJ2-2; V gene: TRBV7-3
CDR3 protein: CASSIGDRVTGELFF; CDR3 DNA: TGTGCCAGTAGTATAGGGGACAGGGTTACCGGGGAGCTGTTTTTT; D gene: TRBD1; clone size: -; J gene: TRBJ2-2; V gene: TRBV19
CDR3 protein: CASSPPYGSDGYTF; CDR3 DNA: TGTGCCAGCTCACCACCATATGGGAGCGATGGCTACACCTTC; D gene: -; clone size: -; J gene: TRBJ1-2; V gene: TRBV18
CDR3 protein: CASRRDYEQFF; CDR3 DNA: TGTGCCAGTAGGAGAGACTATGAGCAGTTCTTC; D gene: -; clone size: -; J gene: TRBJ2-1; V gene: TRBV19
CDR3 protein: CASTTGMNTEAFF; CDR3 DNA: TGTGCCAGCACGACAGGTATGAACACTGAAGCTTTCTTT; D gene: -; clone size: few; J gene: TRBJ1-1; V gene: TRBV2
CDR3 protein: CAIMGKGSNTGELFF; CDR3 DNA: TGTGCCATCATGGGGAAAGGGAGTAACACCGGGGAGCTGTTTTTT; D gene: -; clone size: -; J gene: TRBJ2-2; V gene: TRBV10-3